These 16 T cell receptor beta chains share one sample of origin, sequenced in a study of cytomegalovirus exposure and HLA in healthy donors. Libraries were prepared by immunoSEQ multiplex PCR; TCRdb keeps only in-frame clonotypes and omits some of them. The sample gives hundreds of thousands of clones, approximately 86% of which show up once; 0.95% to 1.5% is in the top ten. Material for sequencing was PBMCs. Receptors were obtained from a woman in her 30s in good health and CMV-seropositive.

The genes are TRBV28 and TRBJ2-7, with D maybe TRBD1 (5 bases). With 3 bases removed from V and 7 bases from J, the gap between germline ends came to 13 bases. The CDR3 covers 13 residues. The V gene's germline CDR1 is MDHEN and CDR2 SYDVKM. DNA of the CDR3: TGTGCCAGCAGTTTCATGGGGCTCCATGAGCAGTACTTC. It specifies CASSFMGLHEQYF.

The chain carries TRBV2 and TRBJ2-5, with 10 bases aligning to TRBD1. Germline loops: CDR1 SNHLY, CDR2 FYNNEI. The junction had 4 bases not matched to a gene; V was cut back by 5 bases and J by 4 bases. The CDR3 sequence is 14 residues long. For the CDR3, the DNA is TGTGCCAGCAGTACTGACAGGGGGCGAGAGACCCAGTACTTC. It is translated as CASSTDRGRETQYF.

This chain connects TRBV9 to TRBJ2-7; 7 nucleotides agree with TRBD1. There are 16 residues in the CDR3. The V and J ends lost 4 bases and 0 bases, in that order; junction bases with no gene match: 10. Germline lookup yields CDR1 SGDLS and CDR2 YYNGEE. The DNA of the CDR3 is TGTGCCAGCAGCCCCCTCCCAGGGGGATTCTCCTACGAGCAGTACTTC. Translation: CASSPLPGGFSYEQYF.

This sequence joins TRBV11-1 and TRBJ2-2, with D tentatively TRBD1 (6 bases). The V end lost 5 bases, the J end lost 2 bases, and 12 bases lay between the germline ends. This CDR3 has 15 amino acids. The V gene's germline CDR1 is SGHAT and CDR2 FQDESV (reference sequence). This chain's CDR3 is CASSGTTLNTGELFF. CDR3 DNA sequence: TGTGCCAGCAGCGGGACAACACTCAACACCGGGGAGCTGTTTTTT.

This clone was recorded a few times. This sequence joins TRBV5-1 and TRBJ2-7; D may be TRBD1 (6 bases). The V end was cut by 3 bases, the J end by 5 bases, with 12 bases between. CDR3 length equals 13 residues. Germline CDR1 SGHRS, CDR2 YFSETQ. The DNA for the CDR3 is TGCGCCAGCAGCTCCCTACAGGGACACGAGCAGTACTTC. Protein product: CASSSLQGHEQYF.

V gene TRBV6-4 combines with J gene TRBJ2-7; the D gene is possibly TRBD1 (6 bases). The CDR3 totals 15 residues. V was trimmed by 10 bases and J by 4 bases, leaving 23 bases between them. Per the germline V gene, CDR1 is MRHNA and CDR2 is SNTAGT. DNA for the CDR3: TGTGCCACCCAGGGGTCCGGGACCCAATCGTACGAGCAGTACTTC. Translated, it gives CATQGSGTQSYEQYF.

V usage is TRBV5-1 and J usage is TRBJ2-7, with 10 bases lining up with TRBD1. CDR1 and CDR2 from the germline V gene are SGHRS and YFSETQ. The length of the CDR3 is 15 residues. The V gene end was trimmed by 3 bases and the J gene end by 4 bases; junction bases not matched to a gene: 7. CDR3 bases: TGCGCCAGCAGCTCCTGGACAGGGGGTATGTACGAGCAGTACTTC. Translation gives CASSSWTGGMYEQYF.

The V gene is TRBV5-1, the J gene TRBJ2-3, with TRBD2 as a possible D gene (5 bases). Looked up from germline, CDR1 is SGHRS and CDR2 is YFSETQ. The length of the CDR3 is 16 residues. V was cut by 7 bases and J by 2 bases, with 20 bases left in between. CDR3 loop: CASANPIAMITDTQYF. The DNA for the CDR3 is TGCGCCAGCGCAAACCCGATAGCGATGATCACAGATACGCAGTATTTT. Filled out from reference TRBV5-1 and TRBJ2-3, the complete variable domain reads KAGVTQTPRYLIKTRGQQVTLSCSPISGHRSVSWYQQTPGQGLQFLFEYFSETQRNKGNFPGRFSGRQFSNSRSEMNVSTLELGDSALYLCASANPIAMITDTQYFGPGTRLTVL.

The rearrangement links TRBV27 to TRBJ2-5; the D is unclear. Per the germline V gene, CDR1 is MNHEY and CDR2 is SMNVEV (reference sequence). V was cut by 2 bases and J by 5 bases, with 9 bases left in between. This CDR3 comprises 13 residues. The CDR3 reads CASSLPLRETQYF. CDR3 sequence (DNA): TGTGCCAGCAGTTTACCCCTGAGGGAGACCCAGTACTTC.

This clone has only a few counts. The V gene is TRBV6-6, the J gene TRBJ2-1, with a weak D call TRBD2 (6 bases). Germline V gives CDR1 MNHNY, CDR2 SVGAGI (reference sequence). Trimming stripped 2 bases from V and 8 bases from J, with 13 bases between. The CDR3 covers 14 residues. The CDR3: CASSYGGTGHEQFF. CDR3 bases: TGTGCCAGCAGTTACGGTGGGACTGGCCATGAGCAGTTCTTC.

The rearrangement uses TRBV5-1 and TRBJ2-5, with 7 bases that match TRBD2. Per the germline V gene, CDR1 is SGHRS and CDR2 is YFSETQ. The ends lost 3 bases at V and 1 base at J; junction bases unmatched: 6. CDR3 length equals 15 residues. CDR3 sequence: CASSYSGLLQETQYF. CDR3 nucleotides: TGCGCCAGCAGCTACTCGGGACTACTCCAAGAGACCCAGTACTTC.

The chain is built from TRBV10-1 and TRBJ2-1, with 11 bases aligning to TRBD2. The germline gives CDR1 WNHNN, CDR2 SYGVQD (reference sequence). This CDR3 contains 16 residues. After removal of 2 bases from V and 1 base from J, the junction contained 1 base not matched to a gene. CDR3 DNA: TGCGCCAGCAGTGAGCTAGCGGGAGGTTCCTACAATGAGCAGTTCTTC. It specifies CASSELAGGSYNEQFF.

The V gene is TRBV5-4, the J gene TRBJ2-7, with 11 bases matching TRBD1. V gave up 1 base and J gave up 7 bases; unmatched junction bases: 7. Germline lookup yields CDR1 SGHNT and CDR2 YYREEE (reference sequence). The CDR3 length is 15 residues. CDR3 sequence reads: CASSLPGQGAGEQYF. The CDR3 nucleotides are TGTGCCAGCAGCTTGCCTGGACAGGGGGCGGGGGAGCAGTACTTC.

J is TRBJ2-1 and V is TRBV7-2; D gene unclear. The ends were cut back, 3 bases at V and 8 bases at J, with 11 bases in the middle. This CDR3 is 13 amino acids long. Germline CDR1 SGHTA, CDR2 FQGNSA. CDR3 region: CASSFILVYEQFF. In DNA form, the CDR3 reads TGTGCCAGCAGCTTTATTCTAGTTTATGAGCAGTTCTTC.

The V gene is TRBV5-1, the J gene TRBJ1-1; 9 bases map to TRBD1. Germline V lookup: CDR1 SGHRS, CDR2 YFSETQ. The V gene end was trimmed by 4 bases and the J gene end by 4 bases; junction bases not matched to a gene: 11. The length of the CDR3 is 16 residues. The CDR3 DNA reads TGCGCCAGCAGCCCTTGGGCCCCGACAGGGGGCACTGAAGCTTTCTTT. Translated, it gives CASSPWAPTGGTEAFF. The full variable domain, its missing parts supplied by reference TRBV5-1 and TRBJ1-1, is KAGVTQTPRYLIKTRGQQVTLSCSPISGHRSVSWYQQTPGQGLQFLFEYFSETQRNKGNFPGRFSGRQFSNSRSEMNVSTLELGDSALYLCASSPWAPTGGTEAFFGQGTRLTVV.

The gene calls are TRBV5-4 and TRBJ2-1; 8 bases match TRBD1. CDR3 length: 13 amino acids. V lost 4 bases and J lost 5; bases outside the gene matches: 2. Germline V gene data show CDR1 as SGHNT and CDR2 as YYREEE (reference sequence). The CDR3 bases are TGTGCCAGCAGCGGGGACAGGAACAATGAGCAGTTCTTC. Its translation: CASSGDRNNEQFF.